The 19 T cell receptor beta chains below were found in one sample sequenced in a study of response to subunit inactivated influenza vaccine. In TCRdb, the RT-PCR reads were re-called with MiXCR into one record per CDR3 protein. The sample holds around 580,000 distinct CDR3 sequences, roughly 10% seen once. The material sequenced was PBMCs from blood, taken on the day of vaccination. The receptors derive from a man over 45 who received an inactivated influenza vaccine.

This clonotype came up many times. The rearrangement joins TRBV29-1 to TRBJ1-5; 9 bases are a match to TRBD1. The CDR3 sequence is 14 residues long. The germline V gene has CDR1 SQVTM and CDR2 ANQGSEA. V was pared by 4 bases and J by 6 bases, with 7 bases of the junction left unmatched. The CDR3 sequence: CSVATGTGIQPQHF. The CDR3 coding sequence is TGCAGCGTTGCCACCGGGACAGGGATTCAGCCCCAGCATTTT.

Many counts were recorded for this clonotype. The rearrangement joins TRBV12-3 or TRBV12-4 to TRBJ1-5; no clear D gene. The CDR3 has 13 amino acids. Trimming removed 0 bases at V and 12 bases at J, with 12 bases between. The CDR3 DNA is TGTGCCAGCAGTTTAGCCCAGAAACCGCTCCAGCATTTT. Amino acids: CASSLAQKPLQHF.

The chain is built from TRBV12-3 or TRBV12-4 and TRBJ1-4, with 7 bases lining up with TRBD1. V lost 6 bases to trimming and J lost 8 bases; unmatched junction nucleotides: 6. The CDR3 has 13 residues. The CDR3 reads CASRKGGLEKLFF. CDR3 DNA sequence: TGTGCCAGCAGGAAAGGGGGCCTCGAAAAACTGTTTTTT.

This clonotype was counted a few times. The V gene is TRBV12-3 or TRBV12-4, the J gene TRBJ2-1; D is perhaps TRBD2 (7 bases). The V and J ends lost 7 bases and 11 bases respectively, with 21 bases between them. This CDR3 is 14 amino acids long. CDR3 protein: CASTPGGWGAKQFF. For the CDR3, the DNA is TGTGCCAGCACCCCCGGGGGGTGGGGGGCGAAGCAGTTCTTC.

This clonotype was counted between two and nine times. The CDR3 sequence is CASSLATGQGSDTQYF. In nucleotides, the CDR3 is TGTGCCAGCAGCTTAGCGACGGGACAGGGATCCGATACGCAGTATTTT. V usage is TRBV7-9 and J usage is TRBJ2-3; 9 nucleotides agree with TRBD1. V was clipped by 0 bases and J by 6 bases; unmatched bases: 7. This CDR3 has 16 residues. Germline values: CDR1 SEHNR, CDR2 FQNEAQ (reference sequence).

This clonotype came up many times. The chain links TRBV7-2 to TRBJ2-5; maybe TRBD1 (6 bases). Germline CDR1 and CDR2: SGHTA and FQGNSA. The CDR3 contains 15 residues. V lost 1 base to trimming and J lost 4 bases, with 13 bases between them. The CDR3 bases are TGTGCCAGCAGCTTAGGGTCTTCAGGGGCAGAGACCCAGTACTTC. Amino acids: CASSLGSSGAETQYF.

This clonotype was counted ten times or more. The chain is built from TRBV6-5 and TRBJ2-3; D is unclear. V lost 8 bases and J lost 2, with 5 bases in between. CDR1 and CDR2 from the germline V gene are MNHEY and SVGAGI. This CDR3 contains 11 residues. The CDR3 DNA reads as TGTGCCAGCCGAGTCACAGATACGCAGTATTTT. Protein: CASRVTDTQYF.

The chain uses TRBV5-1 and TRBJ2-5, with D perhaps matching TRBD2 (5 bases). Per germline, CDR1 SGHRS and CDR2 YFSETQ. Trimming removed 5 bases at V and 2 bases at J, with 13 bases between. The CDR3 extends over 14 amino acids. Written as DNA, the CDR3 is TGCGCCAGCAGTCAGCGGCCTGATCAAGAGACCCAGTACTTC. Amino acid sequence: CASSQRPDQETQYF.

The table lists this clonotype with many counts. The chain couples TRBV7-2 to TRBJ1-1; D gene unclear. Per the germline V gene, CDR1 is SGHTA and CDR2 is FQGNSA. The CDR3 is made up of 14 amino acids. Trimming pared 1 base from V and 2 bases from J, leaving 8 bases between. The CDR3: CASSLVAVNTEAFF. The CDR3 region has the DNA TGTGCCAGCAGCTTAGTAGCGGTAAACACTGAAGCTTTCTTT.

This clonotype was detected ten times or more. The chain has TRBV12-3 or TRBV12-4 and TRBJ1-5; D call uncertain. The CDR3 sequence is 12 residues long. V was shortened by 6 bases and J by 7 bases, with 10 bases between the two germline ends. Written as DNA, the CDR3 is TGTGCCAGCAGCCTTGGCACCCAGCCCCAGCATTTT. Protein: CASSLGTQPQHF.

This clonotype was counted between two and nine times. The chain is built from TRBV27 and TRBJ1-5; 7 nucleotides align to TRBD1. Trimming removed 4 bases from V and 0 bases from J; junction bases left unmatched: 3. This CDR3 region has 15 residues. Germline V CDR1 and CDR2: MNHEY, SMNVEV (reference sequence). DNA of the CDR3: TGTGCCAGCAGTTCCGGACAGGCTAGCAATCAGCCCCAGCATTTT. Translation: CASSSGQASNQPQHF.

This clonotype came up a few times. V gene TRBV15 combines with J gene TRBJ1-1; possibly TRBD1 for D (5 bases). Per germline, CDR1 LNHNV and CDR2 YYDKDF (reference sequence). This CDR3 region has 16 residues. V lost 0 bases and J lost 4, with 15 bases in between. CDR3 region: CATSRDFPTGGTEAFF. The CDR3 DNA reads as TGTGCCACCAGCAGAGATTTCCCTACGGGGGGCACTGAAGCTTTCTTT.

Ten or more counts support this clonotype. The chain couples TRBV7-9 to TRBJ2-1, with a tentative D call TRBD1 (5 bases). The V and J ends lost 5 bases and 0 bases respectively, with 11 bases between them. Germline CDR1 SEHNR, CDR2 FQNEAQ (reference sequence). This CDR3 is built from 15 residues. CDR3 bases: TGTGCCAGCAGCCCGCCAGGGCGCTCCTACAATGAGCAGTTCTTC. Protein: CASSPPGRSYNEQFF.

The gene calls are TRBV12-3 or TRBV12-4 and TRBJ1-2, with TRBD1 as a possible D gene (6 bases). Between the trimmed V and J ends, which lost 7 bases and 2 bases, there was a span of 14 bases. The CDR3 totals 14 residues. The CDR3 spells CASTTGAANYGYTF. CDR3 coding DNA: TGTGCCAGCACCACGGGGGCCGCAAACTATGGCTACACCTTC.

This clonotype was detected only a few times. This chain links TRBV12-3 or TRBV12-4 with TRBJ2-3, with D possibly TRBD1 on 5 matching bases. V dropped 8 bases and J dropped 5 bases, with 26 bases sitting between them. The CDR3 loop spans 17 amino acids. The DNA for the CDR3 is TGTGCCAGCGGTCAGGGTGTTAGAGTCCCCGGCGGAGATACGCAGTATTTT. Its translation: CASGQGVRVPGGDTQYF.

This clonotype occurred a few times. This chain joins TRBV14 and TRBJ2-2, with TRBD1 as a possible D gene (5 bases). The CDR3 length is 15 residues. Trimming removed 4 bases from V and 7 bases from J, with 16 bases in between. Per the germline V gene, CDR1 is SGHDN and CDR2 is FVKESK. CDR3 nucleotides: TGTGCCAGCAGCCCCACCGCACAGGTCGGCGGGGAGCTGTTTTTT. It codes for CASSPTAQVGGELFF.

This clonotype was seen a handful of times. The junction and the germline gene differ at one end; a read error may be behind it. This sequence joins TRBV20-1 and TRBJ2-2, with D perhaps TRBD1 or TRBD2 (5 bases each). This CDR3 is 13 amino acids long. Germline CDR1 DFQATT, CDR2 SNEGSKA (reference sequence). The CDR3 DNA reads as TGCAGTGCTAGAGAGCGGGCAGGCCAAGGGGCTGTTTTT. Its translation: CSARERAGQGAVF.

This clonotype occurred a few times. J is TRBJ2-4 and V is TRBV10-3; no definite D call. Germline-derived CDR1 and CDR2 are ENHRY and SYGVKD. The CDR3 sequence is 12 residues long. Between the trimmed V and J ends, which lost 6 bases and 7 bases, there was a span of 10 bases. The CDR3 region is CAISLGGNIQYF. The CDR3, as DNA: TGTGCCATCAGCTTGGGTGGGAACATTCAGTACTTC.

This clonotype was found many times. This rearrangement joins TRBV5-1 to TRBJ2-3; D unresolved. The length of the CDR3 is 15 residues. CDR1 and CDR2 from the germline V gene are SGHRS and YFSETQ. Between the trimmed V and J ends, which lost 0 bases and 1 base, there was a span of 9 bases. CDR3 sequence reads: CASSLAAGRTDTQYF. In nucleotides, the CDR3 is TGCGCCAGCAGCTTGGCGGCAGGTCGCACAGATACGCAGTATTTT.